This T cell receptor beta chain appears in the sequencing data of a study of blood T cell repertoires in COVID-19. Background on the study: Samples taken during acute and convalescent COVID-19 were collected in the United States, Italy and Spain. Sources were T cells, B-cell-depleted T cells, or PBMCs; the material itself was cDNA or gDNA.

Trimming took 5 bases from V and 2 from J; bases not matched to a gene: 3. The CDR3 runs 14 residues. Per germline, CDR1 MDHEN and CDR2 SYDVKM. Per the authors' pipeline: It was from reference gene primer amplification that nucleated cell counts were estimated. Clones were sequenced by immunoSEQ multiplex PCR, and TCRdb holds only the in-frame ones, with some missing. The D gene and trimming were derived from the DNA, and the V and J assignments and clone size from that table. The sample records approximately 34,000 clones, roughly 92% being singletons. The sequencing sample was made of peripheral blood. The sequence derives from a man aged 60 to 69 with acute or convalescent COVID-19. V is TRBV28 and J is TRBJ2-5, with 9 bases identical to TRBD2. Here the CDR3 DNA reads TGTGCCAGCAGTCGGACTAGCGCGCAAGAGACCCAGTACTTC. This codes for CASSRTSAQETQYF.